This T cell receptor (beta chain) was profiled in a study of blood T cells in healthy people across ages. PBMCs numbering at least 7 million were isolated per sample. The CDR3 contains 14 residues. Germline V gene data show CDR1 as MNHEY and CDR2 as SVGAGI. V lost 6 bases and J lost 4; bases outside the gene matches: 7. Next came a second PCR, run for roughly 6 to 11 cycles, which used a sample-barcoded 5' primer along with a J-beta primer mix. Using its own MiXCR run on the 5' RACE reads, TCRdb lists one record per CDR3 protein. The sample lists over 600,000 distinct CDR3 sequences, about 46% occurring once.

This receptor was identified in a man older than 75 in good health. The chain employs TRBV6-5 and TRBJ2-7; 9 nucleotides agree with TRBD1. The sample was blood. Here the CDR3 DNA reads TGTGCCAGCAGGGGGACAGGGCTGGCGTACGAGCAGTACTTC. Protein product: CASRGTGLAYEQYF.